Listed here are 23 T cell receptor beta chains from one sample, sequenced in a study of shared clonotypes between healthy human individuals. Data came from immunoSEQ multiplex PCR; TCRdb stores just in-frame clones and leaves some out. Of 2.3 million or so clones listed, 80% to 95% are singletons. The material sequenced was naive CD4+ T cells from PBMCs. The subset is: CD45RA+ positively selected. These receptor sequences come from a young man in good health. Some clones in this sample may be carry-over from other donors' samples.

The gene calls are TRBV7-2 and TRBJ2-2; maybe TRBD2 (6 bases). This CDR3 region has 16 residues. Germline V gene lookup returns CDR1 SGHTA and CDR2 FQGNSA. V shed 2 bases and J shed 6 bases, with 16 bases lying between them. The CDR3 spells CASSLFGSSGPGELFF. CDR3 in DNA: TGTGCCAGCAGCTTATTCGGGAGTAGTGGTCCCGGGGAGCTGTTTTTT.

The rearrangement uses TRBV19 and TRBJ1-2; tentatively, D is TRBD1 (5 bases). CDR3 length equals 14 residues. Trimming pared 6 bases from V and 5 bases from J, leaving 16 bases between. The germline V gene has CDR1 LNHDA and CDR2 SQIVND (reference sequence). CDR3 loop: CASRGTGVNYGYTF. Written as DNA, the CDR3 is TGTGCCAGTAGAGGAACAGGAGTCAATTATGGCTACACCTTC.

CDR3 bases: TGTGCCAGCAGTAGTGGGACTAGCGGGAGAGGCGATGAGCAGTTCTTC. Residues: CASSSGTSGRGDEQFF. The rearrangement links TRBV28 to TRBJ2-1, with 14 bases aligning to TRBD2. V lost 5 bases and J lost 8; bases outside the gene matches: 8. The germline V gene has CDR1 MDHEN and CDR2 SYDVKM. The CDR3 length is 16 residues. Variable domain in full (rest from reference TRBV28 and TRBJ2-1): DVKVTQSSRYLVKRTGEKVFLECVQDMDHENMFWYRQDPGLGLRLIYFSYDVKMKEKGDIPEGYSVSREKKERFSLILESASTNQTSMYLCASSSGTSGRGDEQFFGPGTRLTVL.

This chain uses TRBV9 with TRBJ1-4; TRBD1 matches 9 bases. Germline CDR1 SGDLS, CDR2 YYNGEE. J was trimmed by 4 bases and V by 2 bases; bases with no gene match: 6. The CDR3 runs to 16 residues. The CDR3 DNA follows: TGTGCCAGCAGCGTGGTTGGGACAGGGTTTAATGAAAAACTGTTTTTT. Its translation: CASSVVGTGFNEKLFF.

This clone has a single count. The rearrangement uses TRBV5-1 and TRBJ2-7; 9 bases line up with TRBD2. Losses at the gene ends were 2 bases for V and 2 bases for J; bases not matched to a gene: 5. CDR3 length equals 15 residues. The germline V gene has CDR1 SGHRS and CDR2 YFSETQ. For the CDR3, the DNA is TGCGCCAGCAGCTTCGGGACTAGCACCGCCTACGAGCAGTACTTC. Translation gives CASSFGTSTAYEQYF.

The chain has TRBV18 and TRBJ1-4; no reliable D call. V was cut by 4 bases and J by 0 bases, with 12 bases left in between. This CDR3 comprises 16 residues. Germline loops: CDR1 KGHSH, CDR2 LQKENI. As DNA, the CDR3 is TGTGCCAGCTCACTCCGTTTAGTTACAACTAATGAAAAACTGTTTTTT. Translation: CASSLRLVTTNEKLFF. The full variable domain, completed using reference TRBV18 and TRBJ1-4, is NAGVMQNPRHLVRRRGQEARLRCSPMKGHSHVYWYRQLPEEGLKFMVYLQKENIIDESGMPKERFSAEFPKEGPSILRIQQVVRGDSAAYFCASSLRLVTTNEKLFFGSGTQLSVL.

The CDR3 DNA sequence: TGTGCCAGCAGTAAAAACAGGGGACTAGCGGTCTACGAGCAGTACTTC. Protein product: CASSKNRGLAVYEQYF. The J gene is TRBJ2-7, the V gene TRBV28, with 11 bases aligning to TRBD2. After removal of 5 bases from V and 3 bases from J, the junction contained 9 bases not matched to a gene. The CDR3 extends over 16 amino acids. CDR1 and CDR2 from the germline V gene are MDHEN and SYDVKM. Based on the CDR3 plus reference TRBV28 and TRBJ2-7, the full variable domain is DVKVTQSSRYLVKRTGEKVFLECVQDMDHENMFWYRQDPGLGLRLIYFSYDVKMKEKGDIPEGYSVSREKKERFSLILESASTNQTSMYLCASSKNRGLAVYEQYFGPGTRLTVT.

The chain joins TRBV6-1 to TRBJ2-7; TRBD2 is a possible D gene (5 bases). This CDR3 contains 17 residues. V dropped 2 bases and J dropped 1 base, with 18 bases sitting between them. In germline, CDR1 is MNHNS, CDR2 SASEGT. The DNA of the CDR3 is TGTGCCAGCAGTGAATACCTTCCGACTCGGGGTTCCTACGAGCAGTACTTC. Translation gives CASSEYLPTRGSYEQYF.

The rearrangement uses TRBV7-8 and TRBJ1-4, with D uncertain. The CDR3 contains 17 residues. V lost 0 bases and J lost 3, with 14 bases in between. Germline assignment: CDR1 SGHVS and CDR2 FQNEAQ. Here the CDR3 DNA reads TGTGCCAGCAGCTTAGCTGGCGGGGTGAGGGCTAATGAAAAACTGTTTTTT. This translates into CASSLAGGVRANEKLFF.

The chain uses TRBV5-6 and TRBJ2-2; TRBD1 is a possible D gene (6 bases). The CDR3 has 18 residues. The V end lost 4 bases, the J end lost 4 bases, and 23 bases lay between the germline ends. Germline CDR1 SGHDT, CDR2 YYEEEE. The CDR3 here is CASSQRTGSRRSTGELFF. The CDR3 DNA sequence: TGTGCCAGCAGCCAGAGAACAGGGTCGAGGAGGAGCACCGGGGAGCTGTTTTTT.

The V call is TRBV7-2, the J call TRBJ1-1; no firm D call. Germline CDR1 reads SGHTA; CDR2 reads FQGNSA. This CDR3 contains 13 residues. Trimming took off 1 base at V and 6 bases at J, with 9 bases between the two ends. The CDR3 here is CASSLVYRAEAFF. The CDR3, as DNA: TGTGCCAGCAGCTTAGTATACCGGGCTGAAGCTTTCTTT.

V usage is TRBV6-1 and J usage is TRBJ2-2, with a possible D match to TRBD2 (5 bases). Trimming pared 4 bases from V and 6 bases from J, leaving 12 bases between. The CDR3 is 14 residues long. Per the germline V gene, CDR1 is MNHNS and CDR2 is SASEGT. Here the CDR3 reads CASSAELGAGELFF. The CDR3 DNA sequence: TGTGCCAGCAGTGCGGAGTTGGGAGCCGGGGAGCTGTTTTTT.

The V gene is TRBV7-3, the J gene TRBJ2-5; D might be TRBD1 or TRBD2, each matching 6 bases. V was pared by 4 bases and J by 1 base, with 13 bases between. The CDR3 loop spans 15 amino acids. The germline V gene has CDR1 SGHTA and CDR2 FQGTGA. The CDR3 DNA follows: TGTGCCAGCAGCTCACAGGGCGGGGTCCAAGAGACCCAGTACTTC. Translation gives CASSSQGGVQETQYF. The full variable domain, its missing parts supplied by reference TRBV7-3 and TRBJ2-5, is GAGVSQTPSNKVTEKGKYVELRCDPISGHTALYWYRQSLGQGPEFLIYFQGTGAADDSGLPNDRFFAVRPEGSVSTLKIQRTERGDSAVYLCASSSQGGVQETQYFGPGTRLLVL.

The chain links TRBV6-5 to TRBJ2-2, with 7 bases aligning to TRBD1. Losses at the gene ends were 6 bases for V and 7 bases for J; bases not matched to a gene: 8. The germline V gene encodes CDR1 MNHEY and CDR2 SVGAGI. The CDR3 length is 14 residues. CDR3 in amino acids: CASRIGGAGGELFF. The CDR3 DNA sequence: TGTGCCAGCAGAATAGGGGGCGCAGGCGGGGAGCTGTTTTTT.

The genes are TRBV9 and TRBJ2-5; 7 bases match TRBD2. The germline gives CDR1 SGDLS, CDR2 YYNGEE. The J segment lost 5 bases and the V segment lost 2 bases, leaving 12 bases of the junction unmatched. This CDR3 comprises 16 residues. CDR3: CASSVSPSGGGETQYF. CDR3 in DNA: TGTGCCAGCAGCGTTAGTCCTAGCGGCGGGGGTGAGACCCAGTACTTC.

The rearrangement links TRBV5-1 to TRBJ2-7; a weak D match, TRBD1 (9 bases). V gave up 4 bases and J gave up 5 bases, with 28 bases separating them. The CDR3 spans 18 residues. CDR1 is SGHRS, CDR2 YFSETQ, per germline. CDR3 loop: CASSTTGGLGLAGHEQYF. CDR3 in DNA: TGCGCCAGCAGCACCACAGGGGGCCTCGGGCTAGCGGGCCACGAGCAGTACTTC.

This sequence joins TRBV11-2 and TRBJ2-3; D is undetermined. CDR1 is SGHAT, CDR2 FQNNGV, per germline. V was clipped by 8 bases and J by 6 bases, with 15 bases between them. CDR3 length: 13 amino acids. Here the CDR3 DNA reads TGTGCCAGCTGCAACTCATTGGGGGATACGCAGTATTTT. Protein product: CASCNSLGDTQYF.

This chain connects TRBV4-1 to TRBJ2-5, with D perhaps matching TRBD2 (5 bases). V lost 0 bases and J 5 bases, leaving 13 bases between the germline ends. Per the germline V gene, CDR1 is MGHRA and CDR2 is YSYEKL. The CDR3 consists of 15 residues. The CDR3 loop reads CASSQDQLVRETQYF. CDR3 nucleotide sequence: TGCGCCAGCAGCCAAGATCAACTAGTGAGGGAGACCCAGTACTTC.

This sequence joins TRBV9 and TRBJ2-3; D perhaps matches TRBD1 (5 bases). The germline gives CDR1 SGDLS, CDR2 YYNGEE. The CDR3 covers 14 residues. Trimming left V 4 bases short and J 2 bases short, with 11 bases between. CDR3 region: CASSPQTATDTQYF. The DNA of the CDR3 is TGTGCCAGCAGCCCGCAGACAGCCACAGATACGCAGTATTTT.

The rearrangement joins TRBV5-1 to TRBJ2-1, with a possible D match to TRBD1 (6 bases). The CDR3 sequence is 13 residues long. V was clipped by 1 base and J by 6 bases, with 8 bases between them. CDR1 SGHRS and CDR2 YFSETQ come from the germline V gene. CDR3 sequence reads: CASSLPQGNEQFF. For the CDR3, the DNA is TGCGCCAGCAGCTTGCCACAGGGCAATGAGCAGTTCTTC. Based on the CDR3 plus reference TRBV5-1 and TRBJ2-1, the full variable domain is KAGVTQTPRYLIKTRGQQVTLSCSPISGHRSVSWYQQTPGQGLQFLFEYFSETQRNKGNFPGRFSGRQFSNSRSEMNVSTLELGDSALYLCASSLPQGNEQFFGPGTRLTVL.

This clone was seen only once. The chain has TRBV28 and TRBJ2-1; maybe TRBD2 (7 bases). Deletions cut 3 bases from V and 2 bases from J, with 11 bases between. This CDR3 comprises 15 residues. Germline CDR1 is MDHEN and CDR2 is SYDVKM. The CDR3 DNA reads TGTGCCAGCAGTTTGGGGGGGGCAGCCTACAATGAGCAGTTCTTC. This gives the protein CASSLGGAAYNEQFF.

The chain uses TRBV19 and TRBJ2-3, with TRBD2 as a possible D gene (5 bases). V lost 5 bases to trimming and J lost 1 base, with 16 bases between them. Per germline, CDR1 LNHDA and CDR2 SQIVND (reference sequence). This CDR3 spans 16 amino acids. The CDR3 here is CASSVNRAGGTDTQYF. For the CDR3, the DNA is TGTGCCAGTAGTGTGAACCGGGCCGGGGGCACAGATACGCAGTATTTT.

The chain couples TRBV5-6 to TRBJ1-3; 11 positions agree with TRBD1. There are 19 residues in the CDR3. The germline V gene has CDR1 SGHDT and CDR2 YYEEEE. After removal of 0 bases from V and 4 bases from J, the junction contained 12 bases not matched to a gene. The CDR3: CASSLERDRGTAAGNTIYF. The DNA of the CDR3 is TGTGCCAGCAGCTTGGAACGGGACAGGGGGACTGCTGCGGGAAACACCATATATTTT.